This TCR beta chain was obtained from a study of T cells in Graves' hyperthyroidism and ophthalmopathy. Study in general: Before treatment of any kind, peripheral blood was taken at initial diagnosis.

TCR beta CDR3 regions were amplified from RNA transcripts. First-round RT-PCR with HTBI primers amplified the TCR CDR3 region. TCRdb independently ran MiXCR on the multiplex PCR reads; one entry per CDR3 protein. The sample consists of about 400,000 distinct CDR3 sequences, under 15% of them appearing once. This clonotype turned up a few times. Its antigen is not known. This CDR3 is 13 amino acids long. In germline, CDR1 is SGHRS, CDR2 YFSETQ. V lost 3 bases, J lost 7 bases, and 3 bases stayed unmatched. Study findings and constraints: In validation, the model predicted ophthalmopathy. These predictions came a median 6.5 months before onset. From stable hyperthyroidism, ophthalmopathy was separated by a 13 V-J model. Most clonotypes expanded in the thyroid (above 0.001) were also present in blood.

Sequenced material: blood. This sequence originates from a woman between 25 and 40 years old with Graves' hyperthyroidism. The chain has TRBV5-1 and TRBJ1-5, with 8 bases matching TRBD1. This CDR3 reads CASSSTGEQPQHF. The CDR3, as DNA: TGCGCCAGCAGCTCGACAGGGGAACAGCCCCAGCATTTT.